This T cell receptor (beta chain) was sequenced for a study of CXCR3-negative and CXCR3-positive naive CD8 T cells. Study-wide findings and caveats: Naive cells used TRBV-TRBJ genes in much the same way whether CXCR3-negative or CXCR3-positive; memory cells did not.

UMI-tagged TRB cDNA libraries were built via 5' RACE. From the 5' RACE reads, TCRdb lists one entry per CDR3 protein and no DNA. Its clone listing holds 130,000 or so distinct CDR3 sequences. This CDR3 is built from 14 residues. CDR1 and CDR2 from the germline V gene are SGHKS and YYEKEE (reference sequence). About this clonotype: Its matching antigen is unknown.

The V gene is TRBV5-5, the J gene TRBJ1-6; without DNA, the TCRdb call of TRBD1 cannot be checked. What was sequenced was naive CXCR3- CD8+ T cells from blood. This sample's subset: CD45RO-CCR7+CD27+CD95- naive CD8+ T cells lacking CXCR3 (TNR3-). This TCR was recovered from a human donor in good health. Some clones in this sample may be carry-over from other donors' samples. CDR3 sequence reads: CASSPGYNNSPLHF.